The present T cell receptor beta chain was sequenced within a study of blood T cell repertoires in COVID-19. Study background: The samples span acute and convalescent COVID-19 from the United States, Italy and Spain. T cells, B-cell-depleted T cells, or PBMCs supplied cDNA or gDNA.

This CDR3 has 14 amino acids. Per the original methods: From reference gene primer amplification, estimates of nucleated cell counts were derived. The data were produced by immunoSEQ multiplex PCR, yet TCRdb's version contains in-frame clones alone and is incomplete. V, J and clone size derive from that table, while D and trimming were established from the DNA sequence. The sample has 250,000 or so clones; approximately 80% are singletons. This clonotype originated in a man between 60 and 75 years old with acute or convalescent COVID-19. The sequenced sample consisted of peripheral blood. The rearrangement joins TRBV12-2 to TRBJ1-1; TRBD1, the D gene given by the table, was not confirmed from the DNA. TRBV12-2 is designated a pseudogene. The CDR3 loop reads CASRLDRMNTEAFF. The CDR3 DNA sequence: TGTGCAAGTCGCCTGGACAGGATGAACACTGAAGCTTTCTTT.